The 3 T cell receptor beta chains below come from one sample, sequenced in a study of blood T cell repertoires in COVID-19. The method was immunoSEQ multiplex PCR; TCRdb's version includes in-frame clones alone and lacks a portion of them. Of roughly 500,000 clones in the sample, around 87% were seen once. Sample: PBMCs or T cells enriched from blood (not recorded which). These receptors were collected from a woman aged 35 to 49 who had recovered from COVID-19.

A few counts support this clone. This chain connects TRBV9 to TRBJ2-7; TRBD2 agrees at 11 bases. The CDR3 covers 15 residues. Trimming at V came to 4 bases and at J to 2 bases, leaving 5 bases not matched to a gene. The V gene's germline CDR1 is SGDLS and CDR2 YYNGEE. The CDR3 protein is CASSKGTSGTYEQYF. The CDR3 nucleotides are TGTGCCAGCAGCAAGGGGACTAGCGGCACCTACGAGCAGTACTTC.

This clone was recorded only once. The gene calls are TRBV7-9 and TRBJ2-1, with D tentatively TRBD1 (6 bases). The CDR3 runs 16 residues. The V and J ends lost 4 bases and 4 bases respectively, with 17 bases between them. Germline assignment: CDR1 SEHNR and CDR2 FQNEAQ (reference sequence). The CDR3: CASSSSVGTRYNEQFF. The CDR3 DNA is TGTGCCAGCAGCTCCTCGGTCGGGACACGATACAATGAGCAGTTCTTC.

The chain combines TRBV6-2 or TRBV6-3 with TRBJ2-7, with 10 bases lining up with TRBD2. The CDR3 sequence is 15 residues long. V dropped 6 bases and J dropped 4; count of bases not matched to a gene: 9. Germline-derived CDR1 and CDR2 are MNHEY and SVGEGT. CDR3 loop: CASSLSGRGLYEQYF. The CDR3 DNA reads as TGTGCCAGCAGCCTGAGCGGGAGGGGTCTTTACGAGCAGTACTTC.